This TCR beta chain originates from a study of tumor-infiltrating lymphocytes in primary liver carcinoma. From about 0.45 ug total RNA, TCR beta cDNA was generated with a primer in the constant region. Construction of TCR beta libraries relied on three successive nested multiplex PCR rounds employing slightly modified ARM-PCR. TRBV1-TRBV30 forward primers paired with a C-beta reverse primer were used in the first two PCR rounds, which ran 9 to 10 cycles each. One entry per CDR3 protein, called by TCRdb with MiXCR from the multiplex PCR reads. The repertoire holds 300,000 to 350,000 distinct CDR3 sequences, less than 65% seen once, with 6.5% in the top ten. As for this clonotype: Its ends do not fully match the called genes, so a read error is possible.

Unsorted whole blood yielded the blood RNA, and germline DNA was also extracted. Roughly 4.2 milliliters of peripheral blood were drawn presurgically. The CDR3 has 14 amino acids. Germline assignment: CDR1 SGHAT and CDR2 FQNNGV. The sequence came from a man aged 35-49 years with primary liver carcinoma and hepatitis B virus infection. The chain joins TRBV11-2 to TRBJ2-7; a possible D gene is TRBD2 (6 bases). Material: peripheral blood. The CDR3 spells CASSFGTQSYEECF. In DNA form, the CDR3 reads TGTGCCAGCAGCTTCGGGACTCAGTCCTACGAGGAGTGCTTC.